This T cell receptor beta chain was captured by sequencing in a study of blood T cells in healthy people across ages. For the second PCR, which ran for about 6 to 11 cycles, a sample-barcoded 5' primer and a J-beta primer mix were used. Using its own MiXCR run on the 5' RACE reads, TCRdb lists one record per CDR3 protein. The sample shows some 670,000 distinct CDR3 sequences, approximately 52% of them seen only once. This clonotype was observed many times. Germline V gene sequence: CDR1 SGHRS, CDR2 YFSETQ. The CDR3 runs 15 residues. Trimming removed 4 bases at V and 0 bases at J, with 11 bases between.

This chain uses TRBV5-1 with TRBJ2-1; a weak D match, TRBD1 (7 bases). This clonotype was obtained from an elderly woman in good health. Sequenced input: blood. The CDR3 DNA reads TGCGCCAGCAGCGGGGGGACAGCCTCCTACAATGAGCAGTTCTTC. Its translation: CASSGGTASYNEQFF.